Below, 21 T cell receptor beta chains from the same sample are listed, as sequenced in a study of blood T cell repertoires in COVID-19. The assay was immunoSEQ multiplex PCR, and TCRdb's table has in-frame clones only and misses some. Among tens of thousands of clones listed, 85% to 90% were seen once. Sequencing was performed on peripheral blood. These receptors came from a human donor in a cohort sampled during active COVID-19.

The DNA of the CDR3 is TGCGCCAGCAGCTTCCCGCAGGGGGCATCAGATACGCAGTATTTT. As protein: CASSFPQGASDTQYF. This rearrangement joins TRBV5-1 to TRBJ2-3; 8 bases fit TRBD1. J was trimmed by 4 bases and V by 2 bases; bases with no gene match: 6. CDR1 is SGHRS and CDR2 is YFSETQ in the germline V gene. There are 15 residues in the CDR3.

The rearrangement links TRBV19 to TRBJ1-5; the match to TRBD1 covers 7 bases. Per the germline V gene, CDR1 is LNHDA and CDR2 is SQIVND (reference sequence). V lost 2 bases and J lost 2; bases outside the gene matches: 6. The CDR3 has 16 residues. This CDR3 is CASSIWVGGGNQPQHF. The CDR3 bases are TGTGCCAGTAGTATATGGGTAGGGGGCGGCAATCAGCCCCAGCATTTT.

Regarding this clone: It may be a read error: a sequence one base away is much more abundant. In the same sample, other DNA sequences code for this CDR3. This chain links TRBV7-9 with TRBJ2-1; 10 nucleotides align to TRBD2. The V gene's germline CDR1 is SEHNR and CDR2 FQNEAQ (reference sequence). CDR3 size: 14 residues. V lost 6 bases, J lost 9 bases, and 8 bases stayed unmatched. This CDR3 reads CASRTAGGPGEQFF. DNA for the CDR3: TGTGCCAGCAGAACAGCGGGGGGGCCGGGTGAGCAGTTCTTC. Variable domain in full (rest from reference TRBV7-9 and TRBJ2-1): DTGVSQNPRHKITKRGQNVTFRCDPISEHNRLYWYRQTLGQGPEFLTYFQNEAQLEKSRLLSDRFSAERPKGSFSTLEIQRTEQGDSAMYLCASRTAGGPGEQFFGPGTRLTVL.

The rearrangement joins TRBV24-1 to TRBJ2-3; 8 nucleotides match TRBD1. This CDR3 is built from 15 residues. CDR1 is KGHDR and CDR2 is SFDVKD in the germline V gene. V dropped 5 bases and J dropped 4; count of bases not matched to a gene: 7. The CDR3 DNA reads as TGTGCCACCAGTGCCAGGGGGCAGGGGGCAGATACGCAGTATTTT. As protein: CATSARGQGADTQYF.

V is TRBV4-1 and J is TRBJ2-5, with 9 positions matching TRBD2. V gave up 1 base and J gave up 0 bases; unmatched junction bases: 3. The length of the CDR3 is 16 residues. CDR1 and CDR2 from the germline V gene are MGHRA and YSYEKL. The CDR3 loop reads CASSQASGKYQETQYF. CDR3 nucleotides: TGCGCCAGCAGCCAAGCTAGCGGGAAGTACCAAGAGACCCAGTACTTC.

The genes are TRBV3-1 (or the pseudogene TRBV3-2) and TRBJ1-1; D is unclear. CDR1 is LGHDT and CDR2 is YNNKEL in the germline V gene (reference sequence). V was cut by 1 base and J by 6 bases, with 12 bases left in between. The length of the CDR3 is 14 residues. The CDR3 sequence: CASSQAFPAAEAFF. The CDR3, as DNA: TGTGCCAGCAGCCAAGCTTTCCCCGCGGCTGAAGCTTTCTTT.

V and J are TRBV12-3 or TRBV12-4 and TRBJ2-7; a possible D gene is TRBD2 (5 bases). The CDR3 consists of 13 residues. Trimming stripped 1 base from V and 7 bases from J, with 11 bases between. The CDR3 spells CASSLDSWREQYF. The CDR3 nucleotides read TGTGCCAGCAGTTTAGACAGTTGGAGGGAGCAGTACTTC.

The V gene is TRBV3-1 (or the pseudogene TRBV3-2), the J gene TRBJ2-3; 8 positions agree with TRBD2. The germline V gene encodes CDR1 LGHDT and CDR2 YNNKEL (reference sequence). V trimming: 0 bases; J trimming: 2 bases; junction bases outside the gene matches: 4. The CDR3 consists of 16 residues. In DNA, the CDR3 is TGTGCCAGCAGCCAAGAGGAAGCGGGAGCCACAGATACGCAGTATTTT. Protein product: CASSQEEAGATDTQYF.

This chain uses TRBV5-1 with TRBJ2-3, with D possibly being TRBD2 (6 bases). Per the germline V gene, CDR1 is SGHRS and CDR2 is YFSETQ. CDR3 length equals 14 residues. Trimming cost V 3 bases and J 5 bases, with 13 bases left between them. CDR3 in DNA: TGCGCCAGCAGCTCGGACGGGGGTAGAGATACGCAGTATTTT. Translation: CASSSDGGRDTQYF.

J is TRBJ2-7 and V is TRBV7-8, with 10 bases matching TRBD2. The CDR3 runs to 11 residues. The J segment lost 9 bases and the V segment lost 11 bases, leaving 7 bases of the junction unmatched. CDR1 and CDR2 from the germline V gene are SGHVS and FQNEAQ. For the CDR3, the DNA is TGTGCCGTTCCTAGCGGGGGAGGGCAGTACTTC. Amino acid sequence: CAVPSGGGQYF.

The CDR3 bases are TGTGCCAGCAGTTTACCCCCGGCAGGCCTCTATGGCTACACCTTC. Translating gives CASSLPPAGLYGYTF. The chain links TRBV28 to TRBJ1-2; D gene ambiguous. The CDR3 extends over 15 amino acids. Deletions cut 2 bases from V and 4 bases from J, with 14 bases between. Germline loops: CDR1 MDHEN, CDR2 SYDVKM.

V and J are TRBV19 and TRBJ1-3; D remains ambiguous. V lost 5 bases and J 0 bases, leaving 11 bases between the germline ends. The germline CDR1 and CDR2 sequences are LNHDA and SQIVND (reference sequence). The CDR3 consists of 15 residues. The CDR3 is CASSPRSGSGNTIYF. The CDR3 DNA follows: TGTGCCAGTAGTCCCCGAAGCGGCTCTGGAAACACCATATATTTT.

The chain is built from TRBV2 and TRBJ2-3; 8 bases match TRBD2. The J segment lost 0 bases and the V segment lost 3 bases, leaving 5 bases of the junction unmatched. CDR1 SNHLY and CDR2 FYNNEI come from the germline V gene. This CDR3 spans 16 amino acids. This CDR3 reads CASSDGGGLSTDTQYF. The CDR3 DNA follows: TGTGCCAGCAGTGATGGCGGGGGGCTCAGCACAGATACGCAGTATTTT.

The chain combines TRBV7-9 with TRBJ1-4, with TRBD1 as a possible D gene (6 bases). Germline CDR1 and CDR2: SEHNR and FQNEAQ (reference sequence). The V gene lost 4 bases and the J gene lost 0 bases, with 12 bases spanning the gap. The CDR3 spans 16 residues. CDR3 sequence reads: CASSSPTGTTNEKLFF. The CDR3 bases are TGTGCCAGCAGCTCACCGACAGGTACAACTAATGAAAAACTGTTTTTT.

J is TRBJ2-5 and V is TRBV29-1; 8 bases agree with TRBD1. Germline CDR1 SQVTM, CDR2 ANQGSEA. Germline trimming cut 0 bases from V and 7 bases from J; bases unmatched to any gene: 10. The CDR3 loop spans 15 amino acids. DNA for the CDR3: TGCAGCGTTGAAGATCCCGGACAGGGTGGGGGGACCCAGTACTTC. This translates into CSVEDPGQGGGTQYF.

The genes are TRBV27 and TRBJ2-3; 9 bases agree with TRBD2. V was clipped by 5 bases and J by 3 bases; unmatched bases: 18. There are 19 residues in the CDR3. Germline CDR1 MNHEY, CDR2 SMNVEV (reference sequence). The chain's CDR3 is CASSTFTAGGPFATDTQYF. DNA of the CDR3: TGTGCCAGCAGTACATTTACGGCGGGGGGGCCTTTCGCAACAGATACGCAGTATTTT.

The rearrangement joins TRBV5-1 to TRBJ2-7, with a possible D match to TRBD1 (5 bases). V lost 1 base and J lost 1, with 12 bases in between. This CDR3 spans 15 amino acids. Germline V gives CDR1 SGHRS, CDR2 YFSETQ. CDR3 residues: CASSLWPQDSYEQYF. The CDR3, as DNA: TGCGCCAGCAGCTTGTGGCCACAGGATTCCTACGAGCAGTACTTC.

The rearrangement links TRBV2 to TRBJ1-1, with D perhaps matching TRBD1 (5 bases). CDR3 length equals 18 residues. The V and J ends lost 1 base and 1 base respectively, with 19 bases between them. CDR1 is SNHLY and CDR2 is FYNNEI in the germline V gene. The CDR3 nucleotides read TGTGCCAGCAGTGAAGGGACACCACGGCAAGGTTCGAACACTGAAGCTTTCTTT. It is translated as CASSEGTPRQGSNTEAFF.

A remark on this clone: An end of the junction differs from the germline gene, which may be a read error. This sequence joins TRBV7-8 and TRBJ2-1; 10 bases line up with TRBD2. CDR1 and CDR2 (germline): SGHVS, FQNEAQ. The CDR3 totals 14 residues. The CDR3 coding sequence is TGTGCCAGCAGCCTAGCGGGGGCCCCGGGGGAGCAGTTCTTC. Its protein is CASSLAGAPGEQFF.

The V gene is TRBV12-5, the J gene TRBJ2-3; TRBD2 agrees at 12 bases. Germline CDR1 is LGHNT and CDR2 is FRNRAP. The CDR3 spans 16 residues. The V segment lost 6 bases and the J segment 3 bases; nucleotides outside the gene matches: 7. As DNA, the CDR3 is TGTGCTAGTGGATCTAGCGGGAGGGCCGGAACAGATACGCAGTATTTT. Amino acids: CASGSSGRAGTDTQYF.

The CDR3 DNA reads as TGCGCCAGCAGCTTAGGCCAGGGGGAGGGCTACACCTTC. Its translation: CASSLGQGEGYTF. The chain employs TRBV5-1 and TRBJ1-2; TRBD1 agrees at 7 bases. Trimming took 2 bases from V and 8 from J; bases not matched to a gene: 6. Germline V gives CDR1 SGHRS, CDR2 YFSETQ. The CDR3 loop spans 13 amino acids. The full variable domain, completed using reference TRBV5-1 and TRBJ1-2, is KAGVTQTPRYLIKTRGQQVTLSCSPISGHRSVSWYQQTPGQGLQFLFEYFSETQRNKGNFPGRFSGRQFSNSRSEMNVSTLELGDSALYLCASSLGQGEGYTFGSGTRLTVV.